A single sample gave rise to the 10 T cell receptor beta chains below, sequenced in a study of post-analysis software for immune sequencing data. Their target antigens are unknown. Study outcomes and limitations: Controls had lower frequencies than patients of a handful of TRBV segments, which included TRBV5-6, TRBV5-1 and TRBV20-1.

The library was made from cDNA and included unique molecular identifiers. TCRdb used MiXCR to reprocess the PCR reads, holding one entry per CDR3 protein. The sample lists roughly 400,000 distinct CDR3 sequences; roughly 40% were seen once. The sequenced sample consisted of blood. These receptors all come from a girl aged 2 to 10 with multiple sclerosis.

A word on this clonotype: One end of the junction fails to match germline, which may point to a read error. The rearrangement joins TRBV6-6 to TRBJ2-5; perhaps TRBD2 as D (6 bases). Germline CDR1 reads MNHNY; CDR2 reads SVGAGI (reference sequence). The CDR3 contains 16 residues. The CDR3 nucleotides are TGTGCCAGCAGCTACTGGCCCCGCGTGGGGGGAACTGAGCAGTACTTC. Encoded protein: CASSYWPRVGGTEQYF.

This chain connects TRBV13 to TRBJ2-5; no clear D gene. This CDR3 region has 17 residues. V shed 0 bases and J shed 2 bases, with 16 bases lying between them. CDR1 and CDR2 from the germline V gene are PRHDT and FYEKMQ (reference sequence). The CDR3 spells CASSLGAEHLGQETQYF. The CDR3 DNA is TGTGCCAGCAGCTTAGGGGCGGAACACCTGGGGCAAGAGACCCAGTACTTC. Based on the CDR3 plus reference TRBV13 and TRBJ2-5, the full variable domain is AAGVIQSPRHLIKEKRETATLKCYPIPRHDTVYWYQQGPGQDPQFLISFYEKMQSDKGSIPDRFSAQQFSDYHSELNMSSLELGDSALYFCASSLGAEHLGQETQYFGPGTRLLVL.

This chain links TRBV6-6 with TRBJ1-6, with a tentative D call TRBD1 (6 bases). Germline loops: CDR1 MNHNY, CDR2 SVGAGI (reference sequence). V lost 1 base and J lost 6, with 13 bases in between. This CDR3 is 16 amino acids long. The CDR3 here is CASSYWGGSGNSPLHF. The CDR3 nucleotides read TGTGCCAGCAGTTACTGGGGGGGCTCTGGTAATTCACCCCTCCACTTT.

The chain uses TRBV7-2 and TRBJ2-1, with 14 nucleotides matching TRBD2. Per the germline V gene, CDR1 is SGHTA and CDR2 is FQGNSA. CDR3 length: 16 amino acids. Losses at the gene ends were 2 bases for V and 15 bases for J; bases not matched to a gene: 12. As DNA, the CDR3 is TGTGCCAGCAGCTTATCTCAGACTAGCGGGAGGGCTGGTCCGTTCTTC. Translated: CASSLSQTSGRAGPFF.

CDR3 in DNA: TGCGCCAGCAGCCCGGGACCCTTTAGGGCAGATACGCAGTATTTT. Translating it yields CASSPGPFRADTQYF. The chain uses TRBV4-1 and TRBJ2-3; D possibly uses TRBD1 or TRBD2 (5 bases each). V was pared by 4 bases and J by 4 bases, with 15 bases between. CDR3 size: 15 residues. The germline CDR1 and CDR2 sequences are MGHRA and YSYEKL.

The V call is TRBV7-9, the J call TRBJ2-7; 9 bases align to TRBD1. J was trimmed by 5 bases and V by 6 bases; bases with no gene match: 11. Germline assignment: CDR1 SEHNR and CDR2 FQNEAQ (reference sequence). The CDR3 is made up of 15 amino acids. CDR3 amino acids: CASSQPGQGIHEQYF. In nucleotides, the CDR3 is TGTGCCAGCAGTCAACCGGGACAGGGCATCCACGAGCAGTACTTC. Based on the CDR3 plus reference TRBV7-9 and TRBJ2-7, the full variable domain is DTGVSQNPRHKITKRGQNVTFRCDPISEHNRLYWYRQTLGQGPEFLTYFQNEAQLEKSRLLSDRFSAERPKGSFSTLEIQRTEQGDSAMYLCASSQPGQGIHEQYFGPGTRLTVT.

A few counts support this clonotype. Mismatch with germline at one junction end may stem from a read error. The chain carries TRBV9 and TRBJ1-2, with D perhaps TRBD1 (6 bases). This CDR3 is 12 amino acids long. Germline V gene lookup returns CDR1 SGDLS and CDR2 YYNGEE. The CDR3 sequence: CANSVQGYGYTF. In nucleotides, the CDR3 is TGTGCCAACAGCGTACAGGGCTATGGCTACACCTTC.

There are a few counts of this clonotype. V is TRBV24-1 and J is TRBJ2-1; D might be TRBD1 or TRBD2, each matching 5 bases. The CDR3 length is 16 residues. Looked up from germline, CDR1 is KGHDR and CDR2 is SFDVKD. The V gene lost 4 bases and the J gene lost 12 bases, with 24 bases spanning the gap. CDR3 coding DNA: TGTGCCACCAGTGACCCCTCCCGGGGCGGGTTATCTGGGCAGTTCTTC. Protein sequence: CATSDPSRGGLSGQFF.

The V gene is TRBV7-2, the J gene TRBJ2-1; possibly TRBD1 or TRBD2 for D (6 bases each). V lost 5 bases and J 8 bases, leaving 16 bases between the germline ends. Germline V gene lookup returns CDR1 SGHTA and CDR2 FQGNSA. This CDR3 has 14 residues. DNA for the CDR3: TGTGCCAGCAGCGGTAGGTGGGGGGCTGATGAGCAGTTCTTC. It yields the protein CASSGRWGADEQFF.

This clonotype was counted only a few times. The chain carries TRBV7-3 and TRBJ2-5; maybe TRBD2 (7 bases). CDR3 length: 13 amino acids. V lost 5 bases to trimming and J lost 11 bases, with 18 bases between them. Germline CDR1 is SGHTA and CDR2 is FQGTGA. For the CDR3, the DNA is TGTGCCAGCAGCCAGAGATTAGGGGGGGAGCAGTACTTC. It translates to CASSQRLGGEQYF.